This TCR beta chain originates from a study of cytomegalovirus exposure and HLA in healthy donors. In the study overall: Tens of millions of unique TCRs from HLA-typed donors were held in an early data release.

The PCR employed 60 Vbeta primers together with 13 Jbeta primers. Original data processing: A follow-up analysis tallied around 76 million unique TCR beta chains, roughly 11 million shared. TCRdb keeps only in-frame clones here, not all; method: immunoSEQ multiplex PCR. V, J and clone size are those of that table, while D and trimming were read from the DNA. The sample has about 200,000 clones, about 78% seen once. The length of the CDR3 is 16 residues. Germline CDR1 is PRHDT and CDR2 is FYEKMQ (reference sequence). V dropped 4 bases and J dropped 5; count of bases not matched to a gene: 10. This clone was recorded at least ten times. As yet, its antigen is unknown. Study-level points and caveats: Common viral pathogens seemed, in a later analysis, to connect with several of the most significant clusters. Later analysis reportedly placed an Asian-associated ancestry cluster below the roughly 700-donor mean in N-insertions.

The chain couples TRBV13 to TRBJ2-2; 7 nucleotides match TRBD1. This receptor was obtained from a male donor in good health and CMV-seronegative. Sequenced sample: PBMCs. The CDR3 here is CASSSRGGAGTGELFF. CDR3 nucleotide sequence: TGTGCCAGCAGCTCTCGAGGGGGCGCAGGGACCGGGGAGCTGTTTTTT.